These 23 T cell receptor beta chains were all obtained from the same sample, sequenced in a study of shared T cell receptors in the human thymus (dated by TCRdb to 2020 to 2023). Library preparation was by the immunoSEQ multiplex PCR assay. The clones in this table, taken by TCRdb from immuneACCESS, are in-frame only. Not every clone is retained; where verified, under half of the shortfall comes from an unresolved V gene, and the cause of the rest is unknown. For this sample the table gives some 660,000 clones, of which about 89% were detected only once. In total, the top ten clones hold just under 0.0095% of the sample. The same data also went into a second study, on human thymus T cells.

Sequences were obtained from thymocytes. All receptors come from a boy under three years old with a congenital heart defect. Donor details come from another sample of the same person, matched by shared clones.

The V and J genes are TRBV7-9 and TRBJ2-7; the match to TRBD1 covers 7 bases. CDR3 size: 15 residues. The ends lost 6 bases at V and 5 bases at J; junction bases unmatched: 13. The germline V gene has CDR1 SEHNR and CDR2 FQNEAQ (reference sequence). CDR3 loop: CASSPRATGCHEQYF. CDR3 in DNA: TGTGCCAGCAGTCCCAGGGCGACAGGGTGCCACGAGCAGTACTTC. The complete variable domain, with remaining parts taken from reference TRBV7-9 and TRBJ2-7, reads DTGVSQNPRHKITKRGQNVTFRCDPISEHNRLYWYRQTLGQGPEFLTYFQNEAQLEKSRLLSDRFSAERPKGSFSTLEIQRTEQGDSAMYLCASSPRATGCHEQYFGPGTRLTVT.

The chain couples TRBV25-1 to TRBJ2-1; no reliable D call. Trimming took 5 bases from V and 8 from J, leaving 7 bases between them. Germline lookup yields CDR1 MGHDK and CDR2 SYGVNS. The CDR3 runs to 11 residues. The CDR3 reads CASSQQDEQFF. Written as DNA, the CDR3 is TGTGCCAGCAGTCAGCAGGATGAGCAGTTCTTC.

The V call is TRBV5-1, the J call TRBJ2-5; the D gene is possibly TRBD2 (6 bases). This CDR3 is built from 13 residues. Deletions cut 5 bases from V and 5 bases from J, with 13 bases between. Looked up from germline, CDR1 is SGHRS and CDR2 is YFSETQ. The CDR3 nucleotides are TGCGCCAGCAGATTTGGGGGGTCGGAGACCCAGTACTTC. It yields the protein CASRFGGSETQYF.

This clone was recorded only once. The chain combines TRBV2 with TRBJ1-5, with unresolved D. This CDR3 has 14 residues. Trimming took off 3 bases at V and 7 bases at J, with 13 bases between the two ends. From germline, CDR1 is SNHLY and CDR2 FYNNEI. As DNA, the CDR3 is TGTGCCAGCAGTGAGGAGGAGAAAACCCAGCCCCAGCATTTT. This sequence encodes CASSEEEKTQPQHF. Full variable domain (outside the CDR3, taken from reference TRBV2 and TRBJ1-5): EPEVTQTPSHQVTQMGQEVILRCVPISNHLYFYWYRQILGQKVEFLVSFYNNEISEKSEIFDDQFSVERPDGSNFTLKIRSTKLEDSAMYFCASSEEEKTQPQHFGDGTRLSIL.

The V and J genes are TRBV4-1 and TRBJ2-3, with TRBD2 identical over 13 bases. This CDR3 spans 17 amino acids. CDR1 is MGHRA and CDR2 is YSYEKL in the germline V gene. After removal of 3 bases from V and 1 base from J, the junction contained 4 bases not matched to a gene. The CDR3 sequence: CASSHPGTSGGTDTQYF. The CDR3 nucleotides read TGCGCCAGCAGCCACCCCGGGACTAGCGGGGGCACAGATACGCAGTATTTT.

The genes are TRBV15 and TRBJ2-1; 10 positions agree with TRBD2. From germline, CDR1 is LNHNV and CDR2 YYDKDF (reference sequence). J gave up 7 bases and V 0 bases, and 12 bases lay outside the gene matches. This CDR3 has 18 amino acids. The CDR3 sequence: CATSRDWASGSRANEQFF. The CDR3 nucleotides read TGTGCCACCAGCAGAGATTGGGCTAGCGGGAGTAGAGCAAATGAGCAGTTCTTC.

The genes are TRBV15 and TRBJ1-5; D gene uncertain. V was cut by 0 bases and J by 7 bases, with 19 bases left in between. The CDR3 is 17 amino acids. Per germline, CDR1 LNHNV and CDR2 YYDKDF (reference sequence). This CDR3 is CATSRDLGSGREQPQHF. As DNA, the CDR3 is TGTGCCACCAGCAGAGATTTAGGGTCGGGAAGGGAGCAGCCCCAGCATTTT.

The chain carries TRBV4-1 and TRBJ1-2, with D possibly being TRBD1 (5 bases). The V end lost 0 bases, the J end lost 2 bases, and 10 bases lay between the germline ends. This CDR3 region has 15 residues. Germline-derived CDR1 and CDR2 are MGHRA and YSYEKL. The CDR3: CASSQEQDTNYGYTF. In nucleotides, the CDR3 is TGCGCCAGCAGCCAAGAACAGGACACCAACTATGGCTACACCTTC.

This sequence joins TRBV27 and TRBJ2-7, with 9 bases aligning to TRBD1. CDR1 and CDR2 from the germline V gene are MNHEY and SMNVEV (reference sequence). The CDR3 length is 14 residues. After removal of 4 bases from V and 4 bases from J, the junction contained 5 bases not matched to a gene. The CDR3 nucleotides are TGTGCCAGCAGTTCGACAGGGGGGGGGTACGAGCAGTACTTC. This sequence encodes CASSSTGGGYEQYF.

The chain combines TRBV28 with TRBJ2-7, with TRBD1 identical over 8 bases. The germline V gene encodes CDR1 MDHEN and CDR2 SYDVKM. This CDR3 is built from 14 residues. With V trimmed by 6 bases and J by 2 bases, 6 bases remained unmatched. The CDR3 spells CASSSTDRAYEQYF. The CDR3 region has the DNA TGTGCCAGCAGCTCAACGGACAGGGCCTACGAGCAGTACTTC.

The chain combines TRBV5-1 with TRBJ2-2, with D maybe TRBD2 (6 bases). There are 16 residues in the CDR3. Germline CDR1 reads SGHRS; CDR2 reads YFSETQ. The V end was cut by 5 bases, the J end by 5 bases, with 19 bases between. The CDR3 DNA reads TGCGCCAGCAGTTCCCGGGACTCCTCGGGGACCGGGGAGCTGTTTTTT. Protein product: CASSSRDSSGTGELFF.

On this clone: Its ends do not fully match the called genes, so a read error is possible. Other nucleotide sequences from this sample produce the same CDR3. The V call is TRBV4-3, the J call TRBJ1-6, with TRBD1 as a possible D gene (6 bases). This CDR3 is 18 amino acids long. Germline loops: CDR1 LGHNA, CDR2 YSLEER. CDR3 nucleotides: TGCGCCAGCAGCCGAGAGACAGGTCTAGATGCCTATAATTCCCCCCTCCACTTT. Translating gives CASSRETGLDAYNSPLHF.

In its sample, this clone was seen a few times. The rearrangement joins TRBV4-3 to TRBJ2-2; tentative D call: TRBD1 (5 bases). This CDR3 has 16 amino acids. The ends were cut back, 0 bases at V and 8 bases at J, with 16 bases in the middle. Per germline, CDR1 LGHNA and CDR2 YSLEER. CDR3 protein: CASSQDPSQGGGELFF. Written as DNA, the CDR3 is TGCGCCAGCAGCCAAGACCCAAGCCAGGGTGGGGGGGAGCTGTTTTTT.

The chain links TRBV4-3 to TRBJ2-7; the D gene is possibly TRBD2 (5 bases). The ends were cut back, 2 bases at V and 6 bases at J, with 5 bases in the middle. Per germline, CDR1 LGHNA and CDR2 YSLEER. This CDR3 is built from 11 residues. Written as DNA, the CDR3 is TGCGCCAGCAGCCAACGGGGCGAGCAGTACTTC. It specifies CASSQRGEQYF.

CDR3 nucleotide sequence: TGCGCCAGCAGCCAAGAAACCGGGACTAGCGCCTCCTACGAGCAGTACTTC. It codes for CASSQETGTSASYEQYF. The gene calls are TRBV4-3 and TRBJ2-7; 10 positions match TRBD2. V lost 0 bases and J lost 0; bases outside the gene matches: 5. The CDR3 has 17 residues. Germline CDR1 and CDR2: LGHNA and YSLEER.

This clone was recorded a few times. V and J are TRBV18 and TRBJ2-3; 7 positions match TRBD1. The V gene's germline CDR1 is KGHSH and CDR2 LQKENI. Trimming cost V 2 bases and J 4 bases; bases outside gene matches: 9. The CDR3 covers 16 residues. This CDR3 is CASSPGAGGNPDTQYF. The DNA for the CDR3 is TGTGCCAGCTCACCAGGGGCAGGGGGAAACCCAGATACGCAGTATTTT.

This clone was counted only a few times. J is TRBJ2-1 and V is TRBV5-8; 12 bases align to TRBD1. Trimming removed 7 bases from V and 7 bases from J; junction bases left unmatched: 18. Germline CDR1 SGHTS, CDR2 YDEGEE. CDR3 size: 18 residues. In DNA form, the CDR3 reads TGTGCCAGCGTCGGGACAGGGGGCGTTAGCGGGAGCCCAAATGAGCAGTTCTTC. Protein: CASVGTGGVSGSPNEQFF.

J is TRBJ2-3 and V is TRBV10-3; TRBD2 might be the D (5 bases). The CDR3 covers 18 residues. V lost 0 bases and J lost 0, with 16 bases in between. The germline V gene encodes CDR1 ENHRY and CDR2 SYGVKD. Here the CDR3 reads CAISESPEGQRSTDTQYF. The CDR3 DNA reads as TGTGCCATCAGTGAGTCGCCTGAGGGCCAGCGGAGCACAGATACGCAGTATTTT.

The CDR3 nucleotides are TGTGCCAGCAGTTTAATGGGAGGACAGGTTGACGAGCAGTACTTC. Protein sequence: CASSLMGGQVDEQYF. The rearrangement links TRBV27 to TRBJ2-7, with D perhaps TRBD1 (7 bases). V lost 2 bases, J lost 5 bases, and 16 bases lay in between. The CDR3 extends over 15 amino acids. Per germline, CDR1 MNHEY and CDR2 SMNVEV (reference sequence).

The V and J genes are TRBV4-3 and TRBJ2-3, with a possible D match to TRBD1 (6 bases). Trimming removed 0 bases from V and 2 bases from J, with 21 bases in between. Per the germline V gene, CDR1 is LGHNA and CDR2 is YSLEER. This CDR3 has 19 residues. The CDR3 protein is CASSQERTGFQGPTDTQYF. The DNA for the CDR3 is TGCGCCAGCAGCCAAGAGAGGACGGGTTTTCAGGGGCCCACAGATACGCAGTATTTT.

The chain links TRBV27 to TRBJ2-7; D not certain. From germline, CDR1 is MNHEY and CDR2 SMNVEV (reference sequence). The CDR3 is 19 amino acids. V dropped 6 bases and J dropped 3 bases, with 30 bases sitting between them. The CDR3 sequence: CASSQNPHPYRSRYYEQYF. The CDR3 coding sequence is TGTGCCAGCAGCCAAAACCCTCACCCATACAGATCTCGCTACTACGAGCAGTACTTC.

This chain uses TRBV5-6 with TRBJ2-5; 8 bases are shared with TRBD1. The length of the CDR3 is 16 residues. The V gene's germline CDR1 is SGHDT and CDR2 YYEEEE. J was trimmed by 5 bases and V by 0 bases; bases with no gene match: 9. CDR3 in amino acids: CASSLAAGGVIETQYF. DNA for the CDR3: TGTGCCAGCAGCTTGGCCGCAGGGGGCGTTATCGAGACCCAGTACTTC. The variable domain in full, completed from reference TRBV5-6 and TRBJ2-5, reads DAGVTQSPTHLIKTRGQQVTLRCSPKSGHDTVSWYQQALGQGPQFIFQYYEEEERQRGNFPDRFSGHQFPNYSSELNVNALLLGDSALYLCASSLAAGGVIETQYFGPGTRLLVL.

The chain links TRBV28 to TRBJ1-4; TRBD1 agrees at 8 bases. The germline V gene encodes CDR1 MDHEN and CDR2 SYDVKM. After removal of 4 bases from V and 10 bases from J, the junction contained 5 bases not matched to a gene. The length of the CDR3 is 13 residues. This chain's CDR3 is CASSSQGEGKLFF. CDR3 DNA sequence: TGTGCCAGCAGTTCACAGGGGGAGGGAAAACTGTTTTTT.